A single sample gave rise to the 7 T cell receptor beta chains below, sequenced in a study of CXCR3-negative and CXCR3-positive naive CD8 T cells. Libraries were UMI-labeled 5' RACE TRB cDNA. TCRdb reworked the 5' RACE reads into one entry per CDR3 protein, no DNA. Its listing shows 40,000 to 55,000 distinct CDR3 sequences. Material for sequencing was naive CXCR3- CD8+ T cells from blood. Subset described: CD45RO-CCR7+CD27+CD95- naive CD8+ T cells lacking CXCR3 (TNR3-). Source of these receptors: a human donor in good health. Some clones in this sample may be carry-over from other donors' samples.

The chain combines TRBV7-6 with TRBJ2-7. Germline values: CDR1 SGHVS, CDR2 FNYEAQ. This CDR3 region has 14 residues. The CDR3 here is CASSLGGPSYEQYF.

V gene TRBV7-2 combines with J gene TRBJ1-2; TCRdb selects TRBD1, and the lack of DNA leaves this call unchecked. There are 15 residues in the CDR3. Germline V gene sequence: CDR1 SGHTA, CDR2 FQGNSA. The CDR3 loop is CASSLQGAMLGGYTF.

CDR3 residues: CASSTGDRVDEQFF. This chain uses TRBV5-1 with TRBJ2-1; TCRdb's D gene call, TRBD1, goes unchecked for lack of DNA. The CDR3 is 14 amino acids. Germline V gene data show CDR1 as SGHRS and CDR2 as YFSETQ.

This chain connects TRBV6-2 or TRBV6-3 to TRBJ2-3. The CDR3 runs 16 residues. Per germline, CDR1 MNHEY and CDR2 SVGEGT. The CDR3 spells CASSNAAFLATDTQYF.

The chain joins TRBV29-1 to TRBJ2-5; the D call of TRBD1 rests on TCRdb alone, since no DNA is present to check it. The CDR3 totals 15 residues. Germline values: CDR1 SQVTM, CDR2 ANQGSEA. This CDR3 is CSVEGWGSRRETQYF.

This chain links TRBV28 with TRBJ2-3. Germline V lookup: CDR1 MDHEN, CDR2 SYDVKM. The CDR3 extends over 14 amino acids. The CDR3 loop reads CASSSGDSTDTQYF.

The chain employs TRBV6-5 and TRBJ1-1; the TRBD1 assignment by TCRdb is unverifiable without DNA. The germline CDR1 and CDR2 sequences are MNHEY and SVGAGI. This CDR3 contains 12 residues. The CDR3 protein is CASSSGLQGAFF.